The source of this TCR beta chain is a study of cytomegalovirus exposure and HLA in healthy donors. Both 60 Vbeta primers and 13 Jbeta primers went into the PCR. Per the study methods: In a later analysis, of around 85 million unique beta chains, about 12 million appeared in at least two donors. Data came from immunoSEQ multiplex PCR; TCRdb stores just in-frame clones and leaves some out. V, J and clone size derive from that table, while D and trimming were established from the DNA sequence. The sample consists of 150,000 to 200,000 clones, roughly nine tenths of them appearing once. This CDR3 contains 14 residues. The V and J ends lost 2 bases and 1 base respectively, with 5 bases between them. Germline V gives CDR1 SEHNR, CDR2 FQNEAQ (reference sequence).

Sequenced: PBMCs. This receptor was identified in a girl less than two years old in good health and CMV-seronegative. The genes are TRBV7-9 and TRBJ2-2, with D unclear. CDR3 sequence reads: CASSLFVNTGELFF. CDR3 bases: TGTGCCAGCAGCTTATTCGTGAACACCGGGGAGCTGTTTTTT.